The 21 T cell receptor beta chains below come from one sample, sequenced in a study of blood T cell repertoires in COVID-19. TCRdb's copy holds only in-frame clones and misses some; the assay was immunoSEQ multiplex PCR. The sample yields about 500,000 clones, around 90% seen once. The sample consisted of PBMCs or T cells enriched from blood (not recorded which). The source is a woman under 30 who had recovered from COVID-19.

The chain combines TRBV2 with TRBJ2-2; the D is unclear. This CDR3 has 17 residues. V lost 10 bases, J lost 0 bases, and 21 bases lay in between. Germline V gives CDR1 SNHLY, CDR2 FYNNEI. DNA for the CDR3: TGTGCCACCCGCGAGGAGTCCCCCTACGCGAACACCGGGGAGCTGTTTTTT. Translated: CATREESPYANTGELFF.

V usage is TRBV5-1 and J usage is TRBJ2-3, with a possible D match to TRBD2 (5 bases). Trimming removed 0 bases at V and 0 bases at J, with 11 bases between. Per germline, CDR1 SGHRS and CDR2 YFSETQ. This CDR3 spans 16 amino acids. This CDR3 reads CASSLGDYRSTDTQYF. The CDR3 bases are TGCGCCAGCAGCTTGGGTGACTATCGTAGCACAGATACGCAGTATTTT. Based on the CDR3 plus reference TRBV5-1 and TRBJ2-3, the full variable domain is KAGVTQTPRYLIKTRGQQVTLSCSPISGHRSVSWYQQTPGQGLQFLFEYFSETQRNKGNFPGRFSGRQFSNSRSEMNVSTLELGDSALYLCASSLGDYRSTDTQYFGPGTRLTVL.

This sequence joins TRBV19 and TRBJ1-5; 9 positions agree with TRBD1. J was trimmed by 3 bases and V by 5 bases; bases with no gene match: 23. This CDR3 contains 21 residues. From germline, CDR1 is LNHDA and CDR2 SQIVND (reference sequence). The CDR3 DNA sequence: TGTGCCAGTAGTCCTGGACCCTCGGACAGGGGTGGCCCTTACCTCAATCAGCCCCAGCATTTT. Translated, it gives CASSPGPSDRGGPYLNQPQHF.

V and J are TRBV29-1 and TRBJ1-4; 8 positions match TRBD1. This CDR3 region has 13 residues. V was pared by 4 bases and J by 6 bases, with 4 bases of the junction left unmatched. The V gene's germline CDR1 is SQVTM and CDR2 ANQGSEA. This CDR3 is CSVVDRVDEKLFF. CDR3 coding DNA: TGCAGCGTTGTGGACAGGGTAGATGAAAAACTGTTTTTT.

CDR3 loop: CASSPTGGDNQPQHF. In DNA form, the CDR3 reads TGTGCCAGCTCACCGACGGGGGGCGATAATCAGCCCCAGCATTTT. The chain links TRBV18 to TRBJ1-5; the D gene is possibly TRBD1 (6 bases). CDR1 and CDR2 from the germline V gene are KGHSH and LQKENI. Trimming left V 3 bases short and J 4 bases short, with 13 bases between. This CDR3 region has 15 residues.

The chain combines TRBV7-2 with TRBJ1-2, with D possibly being TRBD1 (5 bases). Germline CDR1 SGHTA, CDR2 FQGNSA. This CDR3 comprises 13 residues. V lost 3 bases and J 7 bases, leaving 12 bases between the germline ends. The CDR3 sequence is CASSFGGFGGYTF. Written as DNA, the CDR3 is TGTGCCAGCAGCTTCGGGGGATTCGGTGGCTACACCTTC.

The CDR3 loop is CASSGPTGPTFNQPQHF. In DNA form, the CDR3 reads TGTGCCAGCAGTGGTCCGACAGGCCCGACTTTCAATCAGCCCCAGCATTTT. The V and J genes are TRBV25-1 and TRBJ1-5; D possibly corresponds to TRBD1 (6 bases). CDR1 is MGHDK, CDR2 SYGVNS, per germline. V was trimmed by 4 bases and J by 3 bases, leaving 19 bases between them. The CDR3 length is 17 residues.

This clone was counted between two and nine times. This sequence joins TRBV2 and TRBJ1-6, with D perhaps TRBD1 (5 bases). Germline V CDR1 and CDR2: SNHLY, FYNNEI. V gave up 2 bases and J gave up 6 bases, with 11 bases separating them. The CDR3 spans 15 residues. This CDR3 is CASSESGGGNSPLHF. The CDR3 DNA follows: TGTGCCAGCAGTGAATCCGGGGGTGGTAATTCACCCCTCCACTTT.

The chain links TRBV6-5 to TRBJ1-2; D perhaps matches TRBD1 (5 bases). CDR3 length equals 14 residues. Germline CDR1 reads MNHEY; CDR2 reads SVGAGI. The germline V and J ends were trimmed by 0 bases and 4 bases, with 9 bases remaining between them. CDR3 in DNA: TGTGCCAGCAGTTACTCGAGACAGATCTATGGCTACACCTTC. Translating it yields CASSYSRQIYGYTF.

The gene calls are TRBV28 and TRBJ2-1; tentative D call: TRBD2 (5 bases). This CDR3 contains 13 residues. Deletions cut 5 bases from V and 6 bases from J, with 11 bases between. Germline assignment: CDR1 MDHEN and CDR2 SYDVKM. The CDR3 region is CASSGPGSNEQFF. The CDR3 DNA sequence: TGTGCCAGCAGTGGACCGGGAAGCAATGAGCAGTTCTTC.

The gene calls are TRBV3-1 (or the pseudogene TRBV3-2) and TRBJ1-1, with TRBD1 identical over 8 bases. Germline V gene data show CDR1 as LGHDT and CDR2 as YNNKEL (reference sequence). J was trimmed by 7 bases and V by 5 bases; bases with no gene match: 3. The CDR3 contains 12 residues. This CDR3 is CASSAGTGEAFF. The CDR3 DNA is TGTGCCAGCAGCGCCGGGACAGGTGAAGCTTTCTTT.

This chain uses TRBV19 with TRBJ1-5, with a tentative D call TRBD1 (5 bases). V lost 2 bases, J lost 4 bases, and 21 bases lay in between. CDR3 length: 18 amino acids. Germline V gene data show CDR1 as LNHDA and CDR2 as SQIVND (reference sequence). In DNA form, the CDR3 reads TGTGCCAGTAGTATAAGCATGTCGAGTCAGGGAGGGAATCAGCCCCAGCATTTT. This codes for CASSISMSSQGGNQPQHF. The full variable domain, with the rest looked up from reference TRBV19 and TRBJ1-5, is DGGITQSPKYLFRKEGQNVTLSCEQNLNHDAMYWYRQDPGQGLRLIYYSQIVNDFQKGDIAEGYSVSREKKESFPLTVTSAQKNPTAFYLCASSISMSSQGGNQPQHFGDGTRLSIL.

This clone was detected once. The chain recombines TRBV18 with TRBJ1-1; D might be TRBD1 (6 bases). Trimming removed 8 bases at V and 1 base at J, with 14 bases between. The CDR3 extends over 14 amino acids. Germline lookup yields CDR1 KGHSH and CDR2 LQKENI. The CDR3 region is CASAGVFGNTEAFF. In nucleotides, the CDR3 is TGTGCCAGCGCAGGGGTGTTTGGGAACACTGAAGCTTTCTTT.

The rearrangement joins TRBV24-1 to TRBJ2-1; 10 nucleotides match TRBD2. J lost 0 bases, V lost 4 bases, and 2 bases had no gene match. The CDR3 length is 16 residues. Germline V gene data show CDR1 as KGHDR and CDR2 as SFDVKD. This CDR3 is CATSDPSGGSYNEQFF. CDR3 bases: TGTGCCACCAGTGACCCTAGCGGGGGCTCCTACAATGAGCAGTTCTTC.

V gene TRBV18 combines with J gene TRBJ1-1; 9 nucleotides align to TRBD1. Germline lookup yields CDR1 KGHSH and CDR2 LQKENI. The CDR3 is 15 amino acids. Trimming removed 0 bases from V and 3 bases from J; junction bases left unmatched: 2. The CDR3 spells CASSPPTGGHTEAFF. In DNA form, the CDR3 reads TGTGCCAGCTCACCACCGACAGGGGGACACACTGAAGCTTTCTTT.

The chain uses TRBV28 and TRBJ2-7; 9 bases fit TRBD1. This CDR3 has 15 residues. J was trimmed by 1 base and V by 8 bases; bases with no gene match: 9. Germline CDR1 and CDR2: MDHEN and SYDVKM. The CDR3 region is CASSVSDRGSYEQYF. The CDR3 DNA is TGTGCCAGCTCCGTAAGCGACAGGGGGTCCTACGAGCAGTACTTC.

The genes are TRBV3-1 (or the pseudogene TRBV3-2) and TRBJ1-5, with 9 nucleotides matching TRBD1. With 4 bases clipped from V and 5 bases from J, the junction kept 0 bases outside the gene matches. CDR3 size: 13 residues. Germline loops: CDR1 LGHDT, CDR2 YNNKEL (reference sequence). In DNA form, the CDR3 reads TGTGCCAGCAGCCGGGACAGGGATCAGCCCCAGCATTTT. Translating gives CASSRDRDQPQHF.

The gene calls are TRBV19 and TRBJ1-1; TRBD1 is a possible D gene (5 bases). This CDR3 is 12 amino acids long. From germline, CDR1 is LNHDA and CDR2 SQIVND (reference sequence). The germline V and J ends were trimmed by 8 bases and 6 bases, with 13 bases remaining between them. CDR3 in amino acids: CASWGRVSEAFF. The CDR3, as DNA: TGTGCCAGTTGGGGCAGGGTATCTGAAGCTTTCTTT.

V usage is TRBV4-1 and J usage is TRBJ1-3; D gene unclear. Germline V lookup: CDR1 MGHRA, CDR2 YSYEKL. V was pared by 0 bases and J by 1 base, with 10 bases between. The CDR3 sequence is 16 residues long. The CDR3 sequence is CASSQEPQYSGNTIYF. The DNA of the CDR3 is TGCGCCAGCAGCCAAGAACCGCAGTATTCTGGAAACACCATATATTTT.

This chain links TRBV2 with TRBJ2-1, with TRBD2 identical over 14 bases. Germline CDR1 and CDR2: SNHLY and FYNNEI. J gave up 5 bases and V 3 bases, and 0 bases lay outside the gene matches. The CDR3 consists of 15 residues. The CDR3 DNA follows: TGTGCCAGCAGTGAGGGACTAGCGGGGGACAATGAGCAGTTCTTC. Its translation is CASSEGLAGDNEQFF.

The count of this clone is one. V is TRBV12-3 or TRBV12-4 and J is TRBJ1-1; D unclear. The CDR3 contains 11 residues. Trimming took off 5 bases at V and 8 bases at J, with 9 bases between the two ends. The CDR3 loop reads CASSPEGEAFF. CDR3 nucleotide sequence: TGTGCCAGCAGTCCGGAGGGCGAAGCTTTCTTT.